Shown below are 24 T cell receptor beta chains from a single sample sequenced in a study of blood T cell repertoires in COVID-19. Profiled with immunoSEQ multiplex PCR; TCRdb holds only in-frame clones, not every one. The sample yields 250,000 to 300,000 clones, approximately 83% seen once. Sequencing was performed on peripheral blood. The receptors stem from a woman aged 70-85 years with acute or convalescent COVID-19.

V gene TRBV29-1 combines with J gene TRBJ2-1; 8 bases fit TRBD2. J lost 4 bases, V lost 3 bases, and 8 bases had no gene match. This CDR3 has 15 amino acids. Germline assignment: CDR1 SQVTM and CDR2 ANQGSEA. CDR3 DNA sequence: TGCAGCGTTGATGTGGGAGCGGGAGATTACAATGAGCAGTTCTTC. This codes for CSVDVGAGDYNEQFF.

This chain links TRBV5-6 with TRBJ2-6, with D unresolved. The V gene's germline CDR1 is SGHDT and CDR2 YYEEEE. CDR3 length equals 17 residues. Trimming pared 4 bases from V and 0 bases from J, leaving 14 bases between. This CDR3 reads CASSPGRGLSGANVLTF. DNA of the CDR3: TGTGCCAGCAGCCCCGGTAGAGGCCTCTCTGGGGCCAACGTCCTGACTTTC.

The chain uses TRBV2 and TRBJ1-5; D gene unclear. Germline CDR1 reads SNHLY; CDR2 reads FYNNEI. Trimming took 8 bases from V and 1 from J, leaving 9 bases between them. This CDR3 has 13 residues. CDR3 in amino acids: CASGRESNQPQHF. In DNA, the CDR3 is TGTGCCAGCGGGAGGGAGAGCAATCAGCCCCAGCATTTT.

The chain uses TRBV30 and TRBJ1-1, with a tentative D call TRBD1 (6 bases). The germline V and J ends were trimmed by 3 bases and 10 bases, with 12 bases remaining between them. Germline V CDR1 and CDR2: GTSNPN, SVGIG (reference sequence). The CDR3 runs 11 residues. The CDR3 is CAWRGGRGAFF. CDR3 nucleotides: TGTGCCTGGAGAGGGGGAAGAGGAGCTTTCTTT. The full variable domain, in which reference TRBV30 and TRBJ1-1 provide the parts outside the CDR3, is SQTIHQWPATLVQPVGSPLSLECTVEGTSNPNLYWYRQAAGRGLQLLFYSVGIGQISSEVPQNLSASRPQDRQFILSSKKLLLSDSGFYLCAWRGGRGAFFGQGTRLTVV.

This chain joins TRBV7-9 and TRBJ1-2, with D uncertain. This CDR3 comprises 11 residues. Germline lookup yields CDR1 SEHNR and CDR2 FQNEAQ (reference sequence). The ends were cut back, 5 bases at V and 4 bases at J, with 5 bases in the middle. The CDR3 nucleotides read TGTGCCAGCAGCCTCCTCTATGGCTACACCTTC. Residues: CASSLLYGYTF.

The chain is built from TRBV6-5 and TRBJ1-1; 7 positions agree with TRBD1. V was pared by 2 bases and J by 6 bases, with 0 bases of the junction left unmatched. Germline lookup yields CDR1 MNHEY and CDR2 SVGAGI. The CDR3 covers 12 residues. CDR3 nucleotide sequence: TGTGCCAGCAGTTACCAGGGGGCTGAAGCTTTCTTT. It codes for CASSYQGAEAFF.

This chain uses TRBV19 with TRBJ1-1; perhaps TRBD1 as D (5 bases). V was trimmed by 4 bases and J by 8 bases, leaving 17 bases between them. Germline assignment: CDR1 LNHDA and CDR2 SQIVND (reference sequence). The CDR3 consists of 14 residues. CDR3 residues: CASSKEGRGREAFF. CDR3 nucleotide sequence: TGTGCCAGTAGTAAGGAGGGGAGGGGAAGAGAAGCTTTCTTT.

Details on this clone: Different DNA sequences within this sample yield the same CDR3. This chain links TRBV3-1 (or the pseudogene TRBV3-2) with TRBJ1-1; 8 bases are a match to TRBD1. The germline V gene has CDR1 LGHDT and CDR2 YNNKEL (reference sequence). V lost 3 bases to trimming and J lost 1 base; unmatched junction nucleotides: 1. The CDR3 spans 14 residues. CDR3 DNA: TGTGCCAGCAGCCAGGGGACAGGGAACACTGAAGCTTTCTTT. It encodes CASSQGTGNTEAFF.

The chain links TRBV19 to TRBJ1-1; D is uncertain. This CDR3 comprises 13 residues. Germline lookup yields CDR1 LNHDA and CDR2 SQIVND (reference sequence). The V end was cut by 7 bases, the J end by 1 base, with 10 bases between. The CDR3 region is CASTTRENTEAFF. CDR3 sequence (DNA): TGTGCCAGTACCACCCGGGAGAACACTGAAGCTTTCTTT. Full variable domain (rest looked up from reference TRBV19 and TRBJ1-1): DGGITQSPKYLFRKEGQNVTLSCEQNLNHDAMYWYRQDPGQGLRLIYYSQIVNDFQKGDIAEGYSVSREKKESFPLTVTSAQKNPTAFYLCASTTRENTEAFFGQGTRLTVV.

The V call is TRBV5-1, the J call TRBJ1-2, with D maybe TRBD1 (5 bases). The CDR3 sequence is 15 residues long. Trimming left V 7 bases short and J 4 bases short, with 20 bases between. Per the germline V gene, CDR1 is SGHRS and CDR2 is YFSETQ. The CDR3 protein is CASRRDGGGSYGYTF. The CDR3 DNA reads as TGCGCCAGCCGTAGAGACGGGGGAGGAAGCTATGGCTACACCTTC.

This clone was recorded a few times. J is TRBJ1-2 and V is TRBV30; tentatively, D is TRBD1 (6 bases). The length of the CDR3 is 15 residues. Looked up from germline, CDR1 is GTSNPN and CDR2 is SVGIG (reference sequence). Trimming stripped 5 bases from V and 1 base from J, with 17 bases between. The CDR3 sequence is CAWAQAGAVNYGYTF. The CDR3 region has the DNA TGTGCCTGGGCACAGGCAGGGGCAGTTAACTATGGCTACACCTTC.

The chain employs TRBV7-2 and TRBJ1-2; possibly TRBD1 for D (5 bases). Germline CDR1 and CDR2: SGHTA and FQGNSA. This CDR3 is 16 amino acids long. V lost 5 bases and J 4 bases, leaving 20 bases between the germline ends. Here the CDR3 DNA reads TGTGCCAGCAGCCACCGTTCTTCGGGACTTACCTATGGCTACACCTTC. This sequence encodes CASSHRSSGLTYGYTF.

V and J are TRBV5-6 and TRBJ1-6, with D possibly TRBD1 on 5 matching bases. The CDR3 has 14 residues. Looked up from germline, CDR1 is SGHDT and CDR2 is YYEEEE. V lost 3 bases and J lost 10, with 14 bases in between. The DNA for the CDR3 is TGTGCCAGCAGCTGGGAGGGACTACCATCACCCCTCCACTTT. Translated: CASSWEGLPSPLHF.

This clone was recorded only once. As DNA, the CDR3 is TGCAGTGCTAGTCCCCGCGGGGAGGGCTACACCTTC. Translating gives CSASPRGEGYTF. The rearrangement links TRBV20-1 to TRBJ1-2; the D is unclear. V was cut by 3 bases and J by 8 bases, with 13 bases left in between. The length of the CDR3 is 12 residues. Germline CDR1 reads DFQATT; CDR2 reads SNEGSKA (reference sequence).

Here the CDR3 DNA reads TGTGCCAGCAGACCGGGACAACTCCACTATGGCTACACCTTC. This gives the protein CASRPGQLHYGYTF. J is TRBJ1-2 and V is TRBV6-5, with a tentative D call TRBD1 (6 bases). Germline V gene lookup returns CDR1 MNHEY and CDR2 SVGAGI. This CDR3 is built from 14 residues. V was trimmed by 6 bases and J by 3 bases, leaving 14 bases between them.

CDR3 amino acids: CASSQGWEHTEAFF. In DNA, the CDR3 is TGTGCCAGCAGCCAAGGCTGGGAGCACACTGAAGCTTTCTTT. The V gene is TRBV3-1 (or the pseudogene TRBV3-2), the J gene TRBJ1-1; D is unresolved. CDR3 size: 14 residues. Looked up from germline, CDR1 is LGHDT and CDR2 is YNNKEL (reference sequence). V was shortened by 1 base and J by 3 bases, with 9 bases between the two germline ends.

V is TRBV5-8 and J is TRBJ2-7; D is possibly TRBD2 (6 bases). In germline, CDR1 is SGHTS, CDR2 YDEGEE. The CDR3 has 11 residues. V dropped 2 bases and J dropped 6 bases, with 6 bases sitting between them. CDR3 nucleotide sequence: TGTGCCAGCAGCTTACTAGCCGAGCAGTACTTC. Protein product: CASSLLAEQYF.

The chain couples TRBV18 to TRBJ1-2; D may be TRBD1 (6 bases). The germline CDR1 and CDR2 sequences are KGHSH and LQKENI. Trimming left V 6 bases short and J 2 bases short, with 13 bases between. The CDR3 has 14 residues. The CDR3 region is CASSSGQINYGYTF. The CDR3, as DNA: TGTGCCAGCTCCTCAGGACAGATCAACTATGGCTACACCTTC. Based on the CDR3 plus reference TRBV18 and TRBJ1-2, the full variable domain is NAGVMQNPRHLVRRRGQEARLRCSPMKGHSHVYWYRQLPEEGLKFMVYLQKENIIDESGMPKERFSAEFPKEGPSILRIQQVVRGDSAAYFCASSSGQINYGYTFGSGTRLTVV.

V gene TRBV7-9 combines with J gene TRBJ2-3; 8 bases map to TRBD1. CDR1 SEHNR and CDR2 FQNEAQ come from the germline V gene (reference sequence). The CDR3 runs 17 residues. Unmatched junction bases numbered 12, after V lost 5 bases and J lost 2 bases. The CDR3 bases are TGTGCCAGCAGCCCCTCGGGACTGCAGGGGGCCACAGATACGCAGTATTTT. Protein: CASSPSGLQGATDTQYF.

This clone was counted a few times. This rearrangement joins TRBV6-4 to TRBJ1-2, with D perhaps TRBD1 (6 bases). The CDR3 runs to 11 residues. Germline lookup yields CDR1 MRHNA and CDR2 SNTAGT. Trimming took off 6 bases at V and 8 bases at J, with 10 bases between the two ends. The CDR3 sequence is CASRQGGGYTF. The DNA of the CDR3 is TGTGCCAGCAGACAGGGTGGAGGCTACACCTTC.

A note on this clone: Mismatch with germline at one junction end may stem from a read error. The CDR3 nucleotides read TGTGCCAGCAGCGCCATTTCCGGGAGAGGACGGAGCTTC. Its translation is CASSAISGRGRSF. The V gene is TRBV12-3 or TRBV12-4, the J gene TRBJ2-7, with a tentative D call TRBD2 (6 bases). The length of the CDR3 is 13 residues.

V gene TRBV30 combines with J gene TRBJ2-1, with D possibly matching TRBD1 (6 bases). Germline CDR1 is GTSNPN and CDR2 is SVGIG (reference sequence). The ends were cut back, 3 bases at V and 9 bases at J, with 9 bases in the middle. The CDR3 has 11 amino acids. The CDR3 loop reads CAWRGAGEQFF. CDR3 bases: TGTGCCTGGAGGGGGGCAGGTGAGCAGTTCTTC.

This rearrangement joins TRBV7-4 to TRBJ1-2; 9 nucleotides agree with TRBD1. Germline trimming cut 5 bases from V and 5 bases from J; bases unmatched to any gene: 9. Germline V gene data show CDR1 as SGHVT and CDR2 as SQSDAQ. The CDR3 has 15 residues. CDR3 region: CASSPRDRVPYGYTF. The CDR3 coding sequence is TGTGCCAGCAGCCCCCGGGACAGGGTGCCGTATGGCTACACCTTC.

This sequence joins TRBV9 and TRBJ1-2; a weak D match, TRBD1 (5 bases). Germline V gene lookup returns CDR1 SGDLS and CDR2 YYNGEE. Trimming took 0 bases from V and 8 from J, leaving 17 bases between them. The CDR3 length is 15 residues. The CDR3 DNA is TGTGCCAGCAGCGTAGGGAGCGGGGGAGGGGACGGCTACACCTTC. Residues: CASSVGSGGGDGYTF. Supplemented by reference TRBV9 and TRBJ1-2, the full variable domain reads DSGVTQTPKHLITATGQRVTLRCSPRSGDLSVYWYQQSLDQGLQFLIQYYNGEERAKGNILERFSAQQFPDLHSELNLSSLELGDSALYFCASSVGSGGGDGYTFGSGTRLTVV.